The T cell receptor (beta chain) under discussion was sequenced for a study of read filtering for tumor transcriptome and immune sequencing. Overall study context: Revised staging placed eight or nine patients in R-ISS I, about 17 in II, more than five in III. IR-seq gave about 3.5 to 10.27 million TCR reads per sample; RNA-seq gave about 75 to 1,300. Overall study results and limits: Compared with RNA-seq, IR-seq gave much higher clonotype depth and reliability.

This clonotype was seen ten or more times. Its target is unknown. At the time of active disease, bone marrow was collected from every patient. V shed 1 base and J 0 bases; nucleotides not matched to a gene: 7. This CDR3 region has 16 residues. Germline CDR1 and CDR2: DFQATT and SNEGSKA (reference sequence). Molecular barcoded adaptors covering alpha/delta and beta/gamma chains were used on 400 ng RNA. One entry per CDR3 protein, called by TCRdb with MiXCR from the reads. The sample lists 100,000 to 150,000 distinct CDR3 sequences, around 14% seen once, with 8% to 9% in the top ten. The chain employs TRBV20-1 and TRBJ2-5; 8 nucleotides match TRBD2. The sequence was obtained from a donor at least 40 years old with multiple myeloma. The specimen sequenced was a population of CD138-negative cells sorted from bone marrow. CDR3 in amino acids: CSARVPTSAYQETQYF. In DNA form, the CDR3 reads TGCAGTGCTAGAGTTCCGACTAGCGCCTACCAAGAGACCCAGTACTTC.